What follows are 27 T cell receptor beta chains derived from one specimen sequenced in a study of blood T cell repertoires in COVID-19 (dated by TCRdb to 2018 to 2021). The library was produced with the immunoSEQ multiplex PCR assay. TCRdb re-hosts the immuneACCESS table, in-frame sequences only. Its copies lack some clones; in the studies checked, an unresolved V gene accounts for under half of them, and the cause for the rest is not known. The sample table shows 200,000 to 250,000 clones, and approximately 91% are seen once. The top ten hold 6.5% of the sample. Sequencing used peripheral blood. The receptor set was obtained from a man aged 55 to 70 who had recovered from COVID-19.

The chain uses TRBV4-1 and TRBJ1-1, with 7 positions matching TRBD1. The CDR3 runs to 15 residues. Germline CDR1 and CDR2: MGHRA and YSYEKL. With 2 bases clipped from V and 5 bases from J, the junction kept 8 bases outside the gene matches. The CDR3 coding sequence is TGCGCCAGCAGCCAACGACAGGGCGTTGGAACTGAAGCTTTCTTT. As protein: CASSQRQGVGTEAFF.

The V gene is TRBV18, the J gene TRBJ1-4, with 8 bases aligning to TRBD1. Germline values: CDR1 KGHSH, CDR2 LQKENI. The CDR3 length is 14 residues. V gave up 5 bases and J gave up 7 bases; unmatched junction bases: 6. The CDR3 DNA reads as TGTGCCAGCTCAACTGGACAGGGTGGTGAAAAACTGTTTTTT. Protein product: CASSTGQGGEKLFF.

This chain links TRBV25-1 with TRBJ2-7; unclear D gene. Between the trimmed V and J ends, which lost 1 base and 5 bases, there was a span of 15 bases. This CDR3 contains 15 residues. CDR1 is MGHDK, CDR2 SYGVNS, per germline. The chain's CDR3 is CASSEFNDPQDEQYF. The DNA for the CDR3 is TGTGCCAGCAGTGAATTCAACGACCCCCAGGACGAGCAGTACTTC.

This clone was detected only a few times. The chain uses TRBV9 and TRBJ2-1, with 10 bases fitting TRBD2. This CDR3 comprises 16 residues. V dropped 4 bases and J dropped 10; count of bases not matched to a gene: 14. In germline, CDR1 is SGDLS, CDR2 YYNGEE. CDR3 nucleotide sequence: TGTGCCAGCAGCCTCCGGGTCCGGACTAGCGGTCTCGAGCAGTTCTTC. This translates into CASSLRVRTSGLEQFF.

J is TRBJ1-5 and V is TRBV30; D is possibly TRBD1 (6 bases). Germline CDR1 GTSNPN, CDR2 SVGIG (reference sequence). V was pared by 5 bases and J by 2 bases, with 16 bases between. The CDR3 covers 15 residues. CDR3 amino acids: CAWSSGTYGNQPQHF. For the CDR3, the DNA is TGTGCCTGGTCCTCCGGGACATACGGCAATCAGCCCCAGCATTTT.

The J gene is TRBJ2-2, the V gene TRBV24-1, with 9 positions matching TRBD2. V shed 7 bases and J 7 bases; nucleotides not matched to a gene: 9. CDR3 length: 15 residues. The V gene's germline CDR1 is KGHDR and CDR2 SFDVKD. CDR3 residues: CATSRGLATHGELFF. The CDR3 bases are TGTGCCACCAGCCGGGGACTAGCAACTCACGGGGAGCTGTTTTTT.

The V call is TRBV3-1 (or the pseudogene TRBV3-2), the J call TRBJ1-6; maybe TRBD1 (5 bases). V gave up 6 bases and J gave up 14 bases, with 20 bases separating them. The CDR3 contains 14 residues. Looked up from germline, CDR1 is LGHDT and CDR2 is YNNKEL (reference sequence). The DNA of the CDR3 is TGTGCCAGCAGAGACCACGGAGGGGTTGGGGCCCTCCACTTT. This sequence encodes CASRDHGGVGALHF.

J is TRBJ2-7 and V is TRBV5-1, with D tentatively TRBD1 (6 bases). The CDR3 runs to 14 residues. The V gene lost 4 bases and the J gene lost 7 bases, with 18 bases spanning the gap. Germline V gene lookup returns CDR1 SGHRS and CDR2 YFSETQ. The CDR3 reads CASSLGTLPGEQYF. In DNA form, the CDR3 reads TGCGCCAGCAGCCTAGGGACACTCCCGGGAGAGCAGTACTTC.

In nucleotides, the CDR3 is TGTGCCAGCAGTCGTGGCGGGCCCGACCCCAATGAGCAGTTCTTC. Translating it yields CASSRGGPDPNEQFF. V and J are TRBV6-4 and TRBJ2-1; weak D call: TRBD2 (5 bases). The V gene lost 5 bases and the J gene lost 6 bases, with 17 bases spanning the gap. Germline V gives CDR1 MRHNA, CDR2 SNTAGT. CDR3 length equals 15 residues.

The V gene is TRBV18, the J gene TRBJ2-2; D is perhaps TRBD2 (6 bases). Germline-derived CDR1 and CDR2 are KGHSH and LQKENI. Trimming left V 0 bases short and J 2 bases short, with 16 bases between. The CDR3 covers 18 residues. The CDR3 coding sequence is TGTGCCAGCTCACCACCGATTTGGCAGGGACTTAACACCGGGGAGCTGTTTTTT. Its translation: CASSPPIWQGLNTGELFF.

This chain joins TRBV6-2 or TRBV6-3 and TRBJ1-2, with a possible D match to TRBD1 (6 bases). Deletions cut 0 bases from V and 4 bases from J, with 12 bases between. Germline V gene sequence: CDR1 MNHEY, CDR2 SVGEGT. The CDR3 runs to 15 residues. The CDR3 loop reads CASSYSGQGSYGYTF. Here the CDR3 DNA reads TGTGCCAGCAGTTACTCGGGTCAGGGGAGCTATGGCTACACCTTC.

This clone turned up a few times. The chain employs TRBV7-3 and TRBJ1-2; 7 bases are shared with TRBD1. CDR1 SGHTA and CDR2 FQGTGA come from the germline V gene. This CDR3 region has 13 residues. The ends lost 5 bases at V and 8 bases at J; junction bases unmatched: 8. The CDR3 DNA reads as TGTGCCAGCAGCCCCCAGGGGGGTAGCGGCTACACCTTC. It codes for CASSPQGGSGYTF.

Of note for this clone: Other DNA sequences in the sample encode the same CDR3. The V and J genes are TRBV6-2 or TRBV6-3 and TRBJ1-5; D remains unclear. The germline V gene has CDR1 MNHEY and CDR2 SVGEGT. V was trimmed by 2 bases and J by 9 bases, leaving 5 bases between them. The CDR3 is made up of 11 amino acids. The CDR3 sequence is CASSYRGPQHF. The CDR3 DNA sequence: TGTGCCAGCAGTTACCGCGGGCCCCAGCATTTT.

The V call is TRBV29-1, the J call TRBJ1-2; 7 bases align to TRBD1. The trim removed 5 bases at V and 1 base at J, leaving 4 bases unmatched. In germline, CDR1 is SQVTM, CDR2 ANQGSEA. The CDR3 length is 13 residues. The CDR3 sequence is CSVPQGVNYGYTF. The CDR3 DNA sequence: TGCAGCGTTCCCCAGGGGGTTAACTATGGCTACACCTTC.

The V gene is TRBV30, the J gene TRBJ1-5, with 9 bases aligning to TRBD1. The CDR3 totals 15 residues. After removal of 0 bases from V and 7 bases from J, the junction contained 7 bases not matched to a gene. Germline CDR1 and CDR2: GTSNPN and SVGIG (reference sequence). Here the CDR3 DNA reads TGTGCCTGGAGTGTAATGACAGGGGGTGGACAGCCCCAGCATTTT. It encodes CAWSVMTGGGQPQHF.

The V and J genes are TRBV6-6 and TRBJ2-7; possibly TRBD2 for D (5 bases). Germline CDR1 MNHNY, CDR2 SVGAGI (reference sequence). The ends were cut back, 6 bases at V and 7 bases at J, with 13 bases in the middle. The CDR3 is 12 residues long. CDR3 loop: CASSLRVGEQYF. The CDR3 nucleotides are TGTGCCAGCAGCCTGAGGGTGGGGGAGCAGTACTTC.

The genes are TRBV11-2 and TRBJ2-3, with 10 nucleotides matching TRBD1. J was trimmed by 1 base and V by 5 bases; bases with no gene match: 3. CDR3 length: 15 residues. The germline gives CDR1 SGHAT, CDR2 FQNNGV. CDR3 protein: CASSTTGGGTDTQYF. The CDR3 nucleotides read TGTGCCAGCAGCACGACAGGGGGCGGCACAGATACGCAGTATTTT.

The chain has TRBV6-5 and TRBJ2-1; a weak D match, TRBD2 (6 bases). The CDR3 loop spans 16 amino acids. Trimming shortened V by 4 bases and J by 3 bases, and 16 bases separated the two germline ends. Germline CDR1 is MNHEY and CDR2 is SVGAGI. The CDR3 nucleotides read TGTGCCAGCAGTTCCCGCGGGACGGACCGCTACAATGAGCAGTTCTTC. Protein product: CASSSRGTDRYNEQFF.

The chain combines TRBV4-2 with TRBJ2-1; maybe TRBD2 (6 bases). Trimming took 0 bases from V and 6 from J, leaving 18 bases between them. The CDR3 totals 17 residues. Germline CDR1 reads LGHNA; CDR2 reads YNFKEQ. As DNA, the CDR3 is TGTGCCAGCAGCCAAGATCATTGGAGGGCCTTAAGCAATGAGCAGTTCTTC. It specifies CASSQDHWRALSNEQFF.

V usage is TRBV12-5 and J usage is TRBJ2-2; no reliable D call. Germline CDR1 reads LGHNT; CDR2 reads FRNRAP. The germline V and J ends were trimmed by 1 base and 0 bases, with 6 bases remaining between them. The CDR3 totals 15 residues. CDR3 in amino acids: CASGLGQSNTGELFF. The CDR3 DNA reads TGTGCTAGTGGTTTGGGTCAATCGAACACCGGGGAGCTGTTTTTT.

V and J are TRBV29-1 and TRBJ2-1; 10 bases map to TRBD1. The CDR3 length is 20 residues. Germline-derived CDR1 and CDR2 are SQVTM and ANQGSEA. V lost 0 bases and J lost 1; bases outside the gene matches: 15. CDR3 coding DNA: TGCAGCGTTGAAGACGTAGATGGGGGACAGGGGCTATTTTCCTACAATGAGCAGTTCTTC. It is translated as CSVEDVDGGQGLFSYNEQFF.

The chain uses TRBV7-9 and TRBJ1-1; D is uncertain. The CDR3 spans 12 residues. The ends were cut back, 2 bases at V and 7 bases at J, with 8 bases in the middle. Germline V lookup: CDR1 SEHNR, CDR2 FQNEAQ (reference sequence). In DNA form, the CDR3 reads TGTGCCAGCAGCTTAAGCGGGCTTGAAGCTTTCTTT. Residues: CASSLSGLEAFF. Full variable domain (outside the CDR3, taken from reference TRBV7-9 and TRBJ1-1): DTGVSQNPRHKITKRGQNVTFRCDPISEHNRLYWYRQTLGQGPEFLTYFQNEAQLEKSRLLSDRFSAERPKGSFSTLEIQRTEQGDSAMYLCASSLSGLEAFFGQGTRLTVV.

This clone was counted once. Written as DNA, the CDR3 is TGTGCCACACGGGGGGGCGGAGGGACCCAGTACTTC. It specifies CATRGGGGTQYF. The rearrangement joins TRBV2 to TRBJ2-5; 8 nucleotides line up with TRBD2. Germline loops: CDR1 SNHLY, CDR2 FYNNEI. Unmatched junction bases numbered 8, after V lost 10 bases and J lost 7 bases. The CDR3 is made up of 12 amino acids.

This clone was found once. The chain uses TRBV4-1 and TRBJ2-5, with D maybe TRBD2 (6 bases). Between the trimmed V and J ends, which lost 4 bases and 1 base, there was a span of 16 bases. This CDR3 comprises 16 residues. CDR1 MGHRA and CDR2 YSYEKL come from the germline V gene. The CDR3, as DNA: TGCGCCAGCAGCCGACCCCCGGCGGGAACCCAAGAGACCCAGTACTTC. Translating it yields CASSRPPAGTQETQYF.

The CDR3 DNA sequence: TGTGCCAGCATTAGTGGGGGGGCTGGGAATCAGCCCCAGCATTTT. This codes for CASISGGAGNQPQHF. This sequence joins TRBV6-5 and TRBJ1-5; the D gene is possibly TRBD1 (6 bases). V shed 7 bases and J shed 4 bases, with 17 bases lying between them. The CDR3 covers 15 residues. Germline values: CDR1 MNHEY, CDR2 SVGAGI.

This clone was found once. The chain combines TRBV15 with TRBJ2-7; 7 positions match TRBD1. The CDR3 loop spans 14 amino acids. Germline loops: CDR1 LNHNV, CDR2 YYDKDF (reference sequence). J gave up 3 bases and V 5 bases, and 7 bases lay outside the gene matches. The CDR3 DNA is TGTGCCACCAGCGGATACCGGGACAGCTACGAGCAGTACTTC. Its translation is CATSGYRDSYEQYF.

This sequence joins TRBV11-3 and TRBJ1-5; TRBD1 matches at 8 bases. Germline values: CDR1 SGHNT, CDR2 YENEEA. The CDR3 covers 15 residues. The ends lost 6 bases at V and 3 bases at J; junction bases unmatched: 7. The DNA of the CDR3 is TGTGCCAGCAGTCAATCAGGGGGCTTCAATCAGCCCCAGCATTTT. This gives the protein CASSQSGGFNQPQHF.